Below, 23 T cell receptor beta chains from the same sample are listed, as sequenced in a study of blood T cells in healthy people across ages. It was with a sample-barcoded 5' primer and a J-beta primer mix that a second PCR of about 6 to 12 cycles was run. TCRdb re-derived calls from the 5' RACE reads in MiXCR, one entry per CDR3 protein. The table has around 1.7 million distinct CDR3 sequences, 28% seen once. Specimen: blood. The receptors here all came from a woman aged 25 to 39 in good health.

This clonotype was observed once. Sequence at one end of the junction differs from germline and may be a read error. This chain joins TRBV5-1 and TRBJ2-7; possibly TRBD1 or TRBD2 for D (5 bases each). The length of the CDR3 is 14 residues. Germline V gene lookup returns CDR1 SGHRS and CDR2 YFSETQ. The CDR3 nucleotides read TGCACCAGCAGCTTGGAAACAGGTCCGGGGGAGCAGTACTTC. As protein: CTSSLETGPGEQYF.

The gene calls are TRBV4-1 and TRBJ2-5, with D unclear. Per the germline V gene, CDR1 is MGHRA and CDR2 is YSYEKL. The CDR3 is 15 amino acids. The V end was cut by 1 base, the J end by 2 bases, with 11 bases between. The CDR3 nucleotides are TGCGCCAGCAGCCAAGTGTACAGCGATCAAGAGACCCAGTACTTC. Protein: CASSQVYSDQETQYF.

This clonotype occurred many times. This chain uses TRBV6-4 with TRBJ1-6, with D maybe TRBD1 (5 bases). CDR3 length: 16 residues. Trimming stripped 4 bases from V and 7 bases from J, with 17 bases between. Germline V gene data show CDR1 as MRHNA and CDR2 as SNTAGT. The CDR3 nucleotides read TGTGCCAGCAGTGTAAGGCGGGACCGGGAGAATTCACCCCTCCACTTT. Its protein product is CASSVRRDRENSPLHF.

With respect to this clonotype: A read error may explain this, as a much larger clone is one base away. The V call is TRBV7-9, the J call TRBJ2-7; D ambiguous. V lost 2 bases and J 4 bases, leaving 12 bases between the germline ends. The CDR3 consists of 14 residues. The germline V gene encodes CDR1 SEHNR and CDR2 FQNEAQ (reference sequence). The CDR3 sequence is CASSLSVRKYEQYF. DNA of the CDR3: TGTGCCAGCAGCTTAAGCGTGAGGAAGTACGAGCAGTACTTC. Full variable domain (outside the CDR3, taken from reference TRBV7-9 and TRBJ2-7): DTGVSQNPRHKITKRGQNVTFRCDPISEHNRLYWYRQTLGQGPEFLTYFQNEAQLEKSRLLSDRFSAERPKGSFSTLEIQRTEQGDSAMYLCASSLSVRKYEQYFGPGTRLTVT.

In its sample, this clonotype was seen once. The rearrangement uses TRBV15 and TRBJ1-1, with D unclear. Looked up from germline, CDR1 is LNHNV and CDR2 is YYDKDF (reference sequence). The CDR3 is made up of 13 amino acids. The germline V and J ends were trimmed by 4 bases and 5 bases, with 11 bases remaining between them. CDR3 bases: TGTGCCACCAGCACTCTCGATGGGACTGAAGCTTTCTTT. Encoded protein: CATSTLDGTEAFF.

In this sample, this clonotype turned up a few times. The chain's CDR3 is CASSLRTANEKLFF. The CDR3 bases are TGTGCCAGCAGCCTTCGGACAGCTAATGAAAAACTGTTTTTT. The gene calls are TRBV5-6 and TRBJ1-4; maybe TRBD1 (6 bases). V was trimmed by 4 bases and J by 3 bases, leaving 10 bases between them. The CDR3 is made up of 14 amino acids. Germline V lookup: CDR1 SGHDT, CDR2 YYEEEE.

Many counts were recorded for this clonotype. This chain uses TRBV29-1 with TRBJ2-5, with D possibly being TRBD1 (5 bases). The CDR3 contains 13 residues. V lost 5 bases to trimming and J lost 5 bases, with 15 bases between them. Germline V gene lookup returns CDR1 SQVTM and CDR2 ANQGSEA. DNA for the CDR3: TGCAGCGTTCTTCAGGGATCCCAGGAGACCCAGTACTTC. Protein: CSVLQGSQETQYF.

This clonotype was counted only a few times. The chain links TRBV5-1 to TRBJ2-3; D uncertain. The CDR3 has 15 residues. Trimming took off 7 bases at V and 4 bases at J, with 19 bases between the two ends. The V gene's germline CDR1 is SGHRS and CDR2 YFSETQ. The CDR3 sequence is CASSLESPPPDTQYF. In DNA, the CDR3 is TGCGCCAGCTCATTGGAGAGTCCTCCCCCAGATACGCAGTATTTT.

This clonotype was counted a few times. J is TRBJ2-1 and V is TRBV12-3 or TRBV12-4; TRBD2 aligns across 14 bases. V was pared by 6 bases and J by 12 bases, with 4 bases of the junction left unmatched. This CDR3 region has 13 residues. CDR3 residues: CASRGTSGSRQFF. The CDR3, as DNA: TGTGCCAGCAGAGGGACTAGCGGGAGCAGGCAGTTCTTC.

This clonotype was recorded a few times. This rearrangement joins TRBV7-2 to TRBJ2-5; D uncertain. The length of the CDR3 is 15 residues. The ends were cut back, 1 base at V and 1 base at J, with 10 bases in the middle. The germline V gene has CDR1 SGHTA and CDR2 FQGNSA. In DNA form, the CDR3 reads TGTGCCAGCAGCTTAGGCCCTGACGTCCAAGAGACCCAGTACTTC. This sequence encodes CASSLGPDVQETQYF.

This clonotype was seen a few times. The V and J genes are TRBV2 and TRBJ2-7; 12 positions match TRBD2. V lost 3 bases to trimming and J lost 6 bases; unmatched junction nucleotides: 9. Germline lookup yields CDR1 SNHLY and CDR2 FYNNEI. This CDR3 has 16 residues. CDR3 DNA: TGTGCCAGCAGTGATCTACTCACTAGCGGGAGGCCCGAGCAGTACTTC. Translating it yields CASSDLLTSGRPEQYF.

The rearrangement links TRBV3-1 to TRBJ1-4; TRBD1 agrees at 7 bases. The germline gives CDR1 LGHDT, CDR2 YNNKEL (reference sequence). CDR3 length equals 15 residues. V shed 2 bases, J shed 8 bases, and the junction held 8 bases outside the gene matches. In DNA form, the CDR3 reads TGTGCCAGCAGCCAATATGAGACAGGGACAGAAAAACTGTTTTTT. Translated, it gives CASSQYETGTEKLFF.

The chain employs TRBV2 and TRBJ1-6; D is possibly TRBD1 (5 bases). Germline loops: CDR1 SNHLY, CDR2 FYNNEI. Trimming took off 4 bases at V and 8 bases at J, with 12 bases between the two ends. There are 14 residues in the CDR3. CDR3 region: CASSVSGRDSPLHF. The CDR3 DNA follows: TGTGCCAGCAGTGTATCGGGGCGAGATTCACCCCTCCACTTT.

The chain employs TRBV29-1 and TRBJ1-1, with 8 nucleotides matching TRBD1. CDR1 and CDR2 from the germline V gene are SQVTM and ANQGSEA. V dropped 6 bases and J dropped 10; count of bases not matched to a gene: 13. The CDR3 length is 13 residues. CDR3: CSVADRGGFSAFF. The CDR3, as DNA: TGCAGCGTAGCTGACAGGGGCGGATTCTCAGCTTTCTTT.

Only a few counts were recorded for this clonotype. The V gene is TRBV10-2, the J gene TRBJ2-3; tentatively, D is TRBD1 (7 bases). Germline V gives CDR1 WSHSY, CDR2 SAAADI. This CDR3 spans 17 amino acids. Trimming stripped 9 bases from V and 0 bases from J, with 22 bases between. The CDR3 protein is CAREGLGGGTSTDTQYF. CDR3 DNA: TGCGCCAGGGAGGGCCTTGGAGGGGGCACGAGCACAGATACGCAGTATTTT.

The rearrangement links TRBV7-7 to TRBJ2-1; TRBD2 matches 7 bases. Trimming removed 5 bases from V and 8 bases from J; junction bases left unmatched: 12. The CDR3 has 15 amino acids. Looked up from germline, CDR1 is SSHAT and CDR2 is FNYEAQ (reference sequence). The CDR3 reads CASSGRLAPADEQFF. CDR3 bases: TGTGCCAGCAGCGGCCGACTAGCCCCGGCTGATGAGCAGTTCTTC.

The rearrangement joins TRBV6-6 to TRBJ2-2; maybe TRBD1 (6 bases). The CDR3 has 14 residues. CDR1 and CDR2 from the germline V gene are MNHNY and SVGAGI (reference sequence). Trimming took 10 bases from V and 5 from J, leaving 17 bases between them. The CDR3 protein is CATLRGGPTGELFF. The CDR3 DNA reads TGTGCCACCCTACGAGGGGGACCGACCGGGGAGCTGTTTTTT.

This clonotype was observed a few times. This rearrangement joins TRBV7-9 to TRBJ1-2; a possible D gene is TRBD1 (5 bases). The CDR3 runs 12 residues. Germline CDR1 SEHNR, CDR2 FQNEAQ (reference sequence). V was cut by 5 bases and J by 8 bases, with 12 bases left in between. CDR3 protein: CASSRDYGGYTF. As DNA, the CDR3 is TGTGCCAGCAGCCGGGACTATGGGGGCTACACCTTC.

Here the CDR3 DNA reads TGCAGTGCTAGTGAAGGGCAGAACCTTAATTCACCCCTCCACTTT. The encoded protein is CSASEGQNLNSPLHF. The chain joins TRBV20-1 to TRBJ1-6; no reliable D call. Germline CDR1 DFQATT, CDR2 SNEGSKA (reference sequence). V lost 3 bases to trimming and J lost 6 bases, with 15 bases between them. The CDR3 is 15 amino acids.

In its sample, this clonotype was seen a few times. This chain uses TRBV11-1 with TRBJ1-4; no clear D. The V and J ends lost 5 bases and 5 bases respectively, with 12 bases between them. The CDR3 totals 14 residues. CDR1 and CDR2 from the germline V gene are SGHAT and FQDESV (reference sequence). The CDR3 DNA is TGTGCCAGCAGCCCCACGGTGGCGAATGAAAAACTGTTTTTT. Amino acids: CASSPTVANEKLFF.

In this sample, this clonotype turned up many times. The genes are TRBV4-1 and TRBJ2-7; the D is unclear. CDR3 size: 16 residues. Trimming cost V 1 base and J 1 base, with 14 bases left between them. Germline V CDR1 and CDR2: MGHRA, YSYEKL. Here the CDR3 reads CASSQAHVSTSYEQYF. Here the CDR3 DNA reads TGCGCCAGCAGCCAAGCCCATGTTAGCACTTCCTACGAGCAGTACTTC.

This clonotype was detected a few times. This chain connects TRBV6-6 to TRBJ1-3, with 9 bases fitting TRBD1. The germline gives CDR1 MNHNY, CDR2 SVGAGI (reference sequence). This CDR3 region has 13 residues. The junction had 4 bases not matched to a gene; V was cut back by 7 bases and J by 6 bases. CDR3 nucleotides: TGTGCCAGCACGGGACAGGGCGTAAACACCATATATTTT. Translated, it gives CASTGQGVNTIYF.

This clonotype has just a few counts. The gene calls are TRBV29-1 and TRBJ1-4; D ambiguous. Germline V CDR1 and CDR2: SQVTM, ANQGSEA. Trimming pared 0 bases from V and 4 bases from J, leaving 15 bases between. The CDR3 sequence is 16 residues long. CDR3 DNA sequence: TGCAGCGTTGAAGATCACCGGCCGTACCGTAATGAAAAACTGTTTTTT. Residues: CSVEDHRPYRNEKLFF.